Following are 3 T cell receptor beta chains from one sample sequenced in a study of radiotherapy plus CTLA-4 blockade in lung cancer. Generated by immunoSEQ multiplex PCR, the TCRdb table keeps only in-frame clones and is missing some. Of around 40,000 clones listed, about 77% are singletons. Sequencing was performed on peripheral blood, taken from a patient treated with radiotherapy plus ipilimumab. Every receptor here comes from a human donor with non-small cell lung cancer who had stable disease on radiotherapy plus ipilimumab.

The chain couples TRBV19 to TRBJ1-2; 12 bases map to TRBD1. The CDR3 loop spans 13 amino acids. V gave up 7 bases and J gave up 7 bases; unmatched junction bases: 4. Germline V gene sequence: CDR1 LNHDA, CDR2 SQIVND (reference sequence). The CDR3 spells CASKGQGAGGYTF. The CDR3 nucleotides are TGTGCCAGTAAGGGACAGGGGGCCGGTGGCTACACCTTC.

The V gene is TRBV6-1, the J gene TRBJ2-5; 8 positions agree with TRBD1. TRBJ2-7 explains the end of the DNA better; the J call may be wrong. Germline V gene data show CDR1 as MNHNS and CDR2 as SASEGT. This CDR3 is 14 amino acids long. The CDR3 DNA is TGTGCCAGCAGTAGGGACAGGAGTGGGTACGAGCAGTACTTC. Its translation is CASSRDRSGYEQYF.

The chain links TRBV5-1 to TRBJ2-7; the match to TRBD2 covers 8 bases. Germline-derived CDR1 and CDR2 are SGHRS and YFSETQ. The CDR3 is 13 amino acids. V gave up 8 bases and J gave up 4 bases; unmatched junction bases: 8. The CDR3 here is CASSSGEWYEQYF. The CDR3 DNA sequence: TGCGCCAGTAGTAGCGGGGAGTGGTACGAGCAGTACTTC.